The 16 T cell receptor beta chains below all came from one sample that was sequenced in a study of CD8+ T cells in alopecia areata. Noted treatment: oral pan-JAK inhibitor, 5-10 mg twice daily. RNA extraction and reverse transcription yielded cDNA as sequencing template. TCRdb keeps only in-frame clones here, not all; method: immunoSEQ multiplex PCR. This repertoire shows 100,000 to 130,000 clones, roughly 84% found once; its top ten account for over 20%. This specimen consisted of CD8+ T cells sorted from blood, obtained at week 24, from a patient treated with tofacitinib. The receptors were gathered from a human donor with alopecia areata.

This clone came up a few times. The chain uses TRBV5-4 and TRBJ2-4; D is perhaps TRBD2 (5 bases). Trimming took 4 bases from V and 8 from J, leaving 10 bases between them. CDR3 length: 12 amino acids. Per the germline V gene, CDR1 is SGHNT and CDR2 is YYREEE (reference sequence). CDR3 DNA: TGTGCCAGCAGCCCGGGGTCGGACATTCAGTACTTC. Its translation: CASSPGSDIQYF.

In DNA, the CDR3 is TGTGCCAGCAGCCTCAGGGGGAACTCCTACAATGAGCAGTTCTTC. Protein sequence: CASSLRGNSYNEQFF. The rearrangement uses TRBV7-2 and TRBJ2-1; 7 nucleotides align to TRBD1. Trimming took 5 bases from V and 0 from J; bases not matched to a gene: 4. Per the germline V gene, CDR1 is SGHTA and CDR2 is FQGNSA. This CDR3 is 15 amino acids long.

V is TRBV20-1 and J is TRBJ2-7; D unclear. Trimming left V 6 bases short and J 7 bases short, with 13 bases between. The germline V gene encodes CDR1 DFQATT and CDR2 SNEGSKA (reference sequence). This CDR3 comprises 11 residues. CDR3 sequence: CSATMTDEQYF. The CDR3 coding sequence is TGCAGTGCCACCATGACGGATGAGCAGTACTTC.

This clone has more than one count but fewer than ten. V and J are TRBV12-5 and TRBJ2-1; 7 positions match TRBD1. CDR3 length: 15 residues. Losses at the gene ends were 6 bases for V and 8 bases for J; bases not matched to a gene: 13. Germline CDR1 LGHNT, CDR2 FRNRAP. The CDR3 DNA sequence: TGTGCTAGTGGAGTCGGGACAGCCCAGAACGATGAGCAGTTCTTC. This gives the protein CASGVGTAQNDEQFF.

A single count supports this clone. The V and J genes are TRBV5-1 and TRBJ1-1; D may be TRBD1 (5 bases). Trimming took 4 bases from V and 2 from J, leaving 12 bases between them. Germline CDR1 SGHRS, CDR2 YFSETQ. The CDR3 sequence is 14 residues long. The CDR3 is CASSLGTGNTEAFF. CDR3 nucleotide sequence: TGCGCCAGCAGCCTAGGGACCGGCAACACTGAAGCTTTCTTT.

The chain links TRBV7-9 to TRBJ1-1, with D unresolved. Looked up from germline, CDR1 is SEHNR and CDR2 is FQNEAQ (reference sequence). Trimming cost V 5 bases and J 1 base, with 11 bases left between them. The CDR3 has 14 amino acids. This CDR3 is CASSPQVGNTEAFF. The CDR3 region has the DNA TGTGCCAGCAGCCCTCAGGTTGGGAACACTGAAGCTTTCTTT.

CDR3 DNA: TGTGCCAGCAGTTTAGCTCCCCCGGGACTATCCTACGAGCAGTACTTC. Its protein is CASSLAPPGLSYEQYF. The V and J genes are TRBV27 and TRBJ2-7; TRBD2 aligns across 7 bases. Germline V CDR1 and CDR2: MNHEY, SMNVEV (reference sequence). The junction had 8 bases not matched to a gene; V was cut back by 2 bases and J by 1 base. This CDR3 is 16 amino acids long.

The chain carries TRBV7-9 and TRBJ2-1; TRBD1 aligns across 9 bases. J was trimmed by 6 bases and V by 1 base; bases with no gene match: 1. CDR1 and CDR2 (germline): SEHNR, FQNEAQ (reference sequence). The CDR3 is made up of 14 amino acids. The CDR3 sequence is CASSLGQGVNEQFF. CDR3 DNA sequence: TGTGCCAGCAGCTTAGGACAGGGGGTCAATGAGCAGTTCTTC.

This chain links TRBV19 with TRBJ2-6; D remains unclear. In germline, CDR1 is LNHDA, CDR2 SQIVND (reference sequence). CDR3 size: 13 residues. V lost 7 bases, J lost 2 bases, and 6 bases lay in between. CDR3 in amino acids: CASTPAGANVLTF. The CDR3 region has the DNA TGTGCCAGTACCCCCGCTGGGGCCAACGTCCTGACTTTC.

V usage is TRBV15 and J usage is TRBJ2-3; D remains unclear. V was clipped by 0 bases and J by 10 bases, with 14 bases between them. This CDR3 contains 14 residues. Germline-derived CDR1 and CDR2 are LNHNV and YYDKDF (reference sequence). CDR3 loop: CATSRDLVRASQYF. CDR3 sequence (DNA): TGTGCCACCAGCAGAGATTTAGTCCGGGCTTCGCAGTATTTT.

This sequence joins TRBV1 and TRBJ1-1. TRBV1 is tagged as a pseudogene. This CDR3 is built from 17 residues. The CDR3: CTSSQDRRQSRRTEAFF. CDR3 nucleotides: TGCACCAGCAGCCAAGATAGGCGACAATCGAGGAGGACTGAAGCTTTCTTT.

This sequence joins TRBV20-1 and TRBJ2-1, with D uncertain. Germline-derived CDR1 and CDR2 are DFQATT and SNEGSKA (reference sequence). V lost 5 bases, J lost 5 bases, and 4 bases lay in between. This CDR3 has 10 residues. CDR3 nucleotides: TGCAGTGCTGGGGACAATGAGCAGTTCTTC. Translation: CSAGDNEQFF.

V is TRBV27 and J is TRBJ1-2; weak D call: TRBD1 (6 bases). Germline assignment: CDR1 MNHEY and CDR2 SMNVEV (reference sequence). Trimming stripped 1 base from V and 7 bases from J, with 10 bases between. The CDR3 runs 13 residues. In nucleotides, the CDR3 is TGTGCCAGCAGTTTATTTGGGGGCCCTGGCTACACCTTC. Translating gives CASSLFGGPGYTF.

The genes are TRBV9 and TRBJ2-7; D unresolved. The CDR3 length is 12 residues. Trimming stripped 0 bases from V and 6 bases from J, with 7 bases between. CDR1 is SGDLS, CDR2 YYNGEE, per germline. The CDR3 DNA reads as TGTGCCAGCAGCGTAGACGAAGGCGAGCAGTACTTC. Protein: CASSVDEGEQYF.

The J gene is TRBJ2-7, the V gene TRBV7-8; D possibly matches TRBD1 or TRBD2 (5 bases each). Germline V gives CDR1 SGHVS, CDR2 FQNEAQ. This CDR3 is 14 amino acids long. V gave up 1 base and J gave up 5 bases, with 12 bases separating them. For the CDR3, the DNA is TGTGCCAGCAGCTTAGAGGTCGGGGACCACGAGCAGTACTTC. The encoded protein is CASSLEVGDHEQYF.

The chain employs TRBV9 and TRBJ2-1; TRBD2 agrees at 7 bases. Unmatched junction bases numbered 8, after V lost 4 bases and J lost 7 bases. The CDR3 contains 14 residues. In germline, CDR1 is SGDLS, CDR2 YYNGEE. CDR3 amino acids: CASSPSTSKNEQFF. CDR3 bases: TGTGCCAGCAGCCCTTCGACTAGCAAGAATGAGCAGTTCTTC.